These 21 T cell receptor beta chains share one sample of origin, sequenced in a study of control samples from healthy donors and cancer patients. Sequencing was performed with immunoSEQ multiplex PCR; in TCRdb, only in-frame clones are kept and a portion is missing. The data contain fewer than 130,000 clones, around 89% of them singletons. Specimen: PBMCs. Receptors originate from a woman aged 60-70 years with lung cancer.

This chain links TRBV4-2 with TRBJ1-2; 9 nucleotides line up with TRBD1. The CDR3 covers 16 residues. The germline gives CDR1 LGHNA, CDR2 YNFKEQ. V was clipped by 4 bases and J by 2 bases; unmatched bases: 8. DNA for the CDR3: TGTGCCAGCAGCCCGGATTCCGGGACAGGGAACTATGGCTACACCTTC. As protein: CASSPDSGTGNYGYTF.

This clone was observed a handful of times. This chain's CDR3 is CASSRLAYEQFF. The CDR3 nucleotides are TGTGCCAGCAGCCGACTAGCATATGAGCAGTTCTTC. The chain has TRBV6-2 or TRBV6-3 and TRBJ2-1, with 7 bases fitting TRBD2. The length of the CDR3 is 12 residues. Per the germline V gene, CDR1 is MNHEY and CDR2 is SVGEGT. After removal of 6 bases from V and 8 bases from J, the junction contained 4 bases not matched to a gene.

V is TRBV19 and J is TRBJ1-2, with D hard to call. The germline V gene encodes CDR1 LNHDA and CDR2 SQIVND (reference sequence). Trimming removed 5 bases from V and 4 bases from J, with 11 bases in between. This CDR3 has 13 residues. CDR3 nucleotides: TGTGCCAGTAGTCTTCGAGACACCTATGGCTACACCTTC. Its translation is CASSLRDTYGYTF.

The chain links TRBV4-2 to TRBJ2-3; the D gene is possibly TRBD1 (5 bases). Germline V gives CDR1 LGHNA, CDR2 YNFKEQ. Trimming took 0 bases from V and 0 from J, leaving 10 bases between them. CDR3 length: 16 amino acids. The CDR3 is CASSQEGAVSTDTQYF. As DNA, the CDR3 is TGTGCCAGCAGCCAAGAAGGGGCCGTTAGCACAGATACGCAGTATTTT.

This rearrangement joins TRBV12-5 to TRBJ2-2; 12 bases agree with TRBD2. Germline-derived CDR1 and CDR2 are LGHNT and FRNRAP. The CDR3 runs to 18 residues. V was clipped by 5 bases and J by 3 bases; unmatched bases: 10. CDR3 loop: CASGPPASGRAHTGELFF. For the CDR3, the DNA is TGTGCTAGTGGTCCCCCGGCTAGCGGGAGGGCCCACACCGGGGAGCTGTTTTTT.

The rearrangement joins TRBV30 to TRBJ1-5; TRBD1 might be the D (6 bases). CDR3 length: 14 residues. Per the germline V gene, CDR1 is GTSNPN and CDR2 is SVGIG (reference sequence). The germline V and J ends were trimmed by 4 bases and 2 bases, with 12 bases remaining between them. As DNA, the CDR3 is TGTGCCTGGATCTTGGACAGAGGCAATCAGCCCCAGCATTTT. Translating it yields CAWILDRGNQPQHF.

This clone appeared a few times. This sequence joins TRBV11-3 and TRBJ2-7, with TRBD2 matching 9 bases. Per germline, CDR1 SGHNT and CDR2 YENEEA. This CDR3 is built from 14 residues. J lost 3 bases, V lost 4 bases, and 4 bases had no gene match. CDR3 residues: CASSSTSGSYEQYF. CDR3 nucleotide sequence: TGTGCCAGCAGCTCGACTAGCGGAAGCTACGAGCAGTACTTC.

CDR3 coding DNA: TGTGCCAGCACCTTAGGTGGAGGGGGCGCGGGCAATCAGCCCCAGCATTTT. Protein: CASTLGGGGAGNQPQHF. V usage is TRBV5-6 and J usage is TRBJ1-5; 7 nucleotides agree with TRBD1. The CDR3 is 17 residues long. V trimming: 6 bases; J trimming: 2 bases; junction bases outside the gene matches: 14. Germline V gives CDR1 SGHDT, CDR2 YYEEEE.

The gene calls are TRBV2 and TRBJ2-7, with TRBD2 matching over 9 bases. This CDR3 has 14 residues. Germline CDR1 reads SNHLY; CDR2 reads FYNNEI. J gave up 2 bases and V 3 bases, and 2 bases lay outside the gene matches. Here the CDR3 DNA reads TGTGCCAGCAGTGAGGGACTAGCAGCCTACGAGCAGTACTTC. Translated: CASSEGLAAYEQYF.

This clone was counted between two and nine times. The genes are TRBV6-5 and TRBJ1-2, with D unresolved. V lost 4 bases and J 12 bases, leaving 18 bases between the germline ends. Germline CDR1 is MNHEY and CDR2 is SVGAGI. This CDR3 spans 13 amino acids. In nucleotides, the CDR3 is TGTGCCAGCAGTTCCCCGGGAGGCTCTAATCACACCTTC. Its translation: CASSSPGGSNHTF.

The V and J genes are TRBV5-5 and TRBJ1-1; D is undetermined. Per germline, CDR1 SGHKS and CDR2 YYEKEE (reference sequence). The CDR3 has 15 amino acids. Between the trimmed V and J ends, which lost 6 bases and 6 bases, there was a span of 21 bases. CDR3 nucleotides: TGTGCCAGCACTTGGGAGGTCCTAGTAATCGCTGAAGCTTTCTTT. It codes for CASTWEVLVIAEAFF.

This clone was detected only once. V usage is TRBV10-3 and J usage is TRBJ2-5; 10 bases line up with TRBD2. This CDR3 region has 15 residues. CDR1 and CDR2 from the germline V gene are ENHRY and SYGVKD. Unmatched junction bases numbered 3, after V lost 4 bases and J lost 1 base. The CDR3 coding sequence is TGTGCCATCAGTGGGCCTAGCGGGGGCCAAGAGACCCAGTACTTC. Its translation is CAISGPSGGQETQYF.

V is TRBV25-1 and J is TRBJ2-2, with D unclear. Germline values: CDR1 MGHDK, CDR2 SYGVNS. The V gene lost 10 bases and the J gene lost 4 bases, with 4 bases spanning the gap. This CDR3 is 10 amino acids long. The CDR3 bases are TGTGCCACCGGCACCGGGGAGCTGTTTTTT. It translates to CATGTGELFF. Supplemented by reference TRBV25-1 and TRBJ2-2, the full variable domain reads EADIYQTPRYLVIGTGKKITLECSQTMGHDKMYWYQQDPGMELHLIHYSYGVNSTEKGDLSSESTVSRIRTEHFPLTLESARPSHTSQYLCATGTGELFFGEGSRLTVL.

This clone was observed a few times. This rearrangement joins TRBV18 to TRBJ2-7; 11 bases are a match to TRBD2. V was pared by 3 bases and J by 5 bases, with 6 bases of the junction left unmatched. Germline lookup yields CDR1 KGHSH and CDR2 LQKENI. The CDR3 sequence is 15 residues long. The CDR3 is CASSPPSSGGDEQYF. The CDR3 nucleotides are TGTGCCAGCTCACCTCCGAGTAGCGGGGGGGACGAGCAGTACTTC. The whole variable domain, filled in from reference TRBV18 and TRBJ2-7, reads NAGVMQNPRHLVRRRGQEARLRCSPMKGHSHVYWYRQLPEEGLKFMVYLQKENIIDESGMPKERFSAEFPKEGPSILRIQQVVRGDSAAYFCASSPPSSGGDEQYFGPGTRLTVT.

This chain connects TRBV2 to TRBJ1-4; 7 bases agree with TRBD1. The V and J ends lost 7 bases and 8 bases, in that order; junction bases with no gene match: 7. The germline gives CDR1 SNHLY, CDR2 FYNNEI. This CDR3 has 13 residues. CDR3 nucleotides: TGTGCCAGCATGATGACAGGGAGAGAAAAACTGTTTTTT. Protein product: CASMMTGREKLFF. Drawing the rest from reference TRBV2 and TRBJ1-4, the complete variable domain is EPEVTQTPSHQVTQMGQEVILRCVPISNHLYFYWYRQILGQKVEFLVSFYNNEISEKSEIFDDQFSVERPDGSNFTLKIRSTKLEDSAMYFCASMMTGREKLFFGSGTQLSVL.

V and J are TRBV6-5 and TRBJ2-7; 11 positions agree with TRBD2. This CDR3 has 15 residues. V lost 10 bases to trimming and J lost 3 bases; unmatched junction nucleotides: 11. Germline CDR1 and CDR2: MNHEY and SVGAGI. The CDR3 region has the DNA TGTGCCACCAGGGGGACTAGCGGTAACCTCTACGAGCAGTACTTC. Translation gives CATRGTSGNLYEQYF.

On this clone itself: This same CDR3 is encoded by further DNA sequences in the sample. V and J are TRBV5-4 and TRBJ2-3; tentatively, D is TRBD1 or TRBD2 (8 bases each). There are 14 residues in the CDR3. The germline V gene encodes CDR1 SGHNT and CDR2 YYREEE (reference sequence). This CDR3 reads CASGGQGAADTQYF. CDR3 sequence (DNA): TGTGCATCGGGGGGGCAGGGGGCGGCGGATACGCAGTATTTT.

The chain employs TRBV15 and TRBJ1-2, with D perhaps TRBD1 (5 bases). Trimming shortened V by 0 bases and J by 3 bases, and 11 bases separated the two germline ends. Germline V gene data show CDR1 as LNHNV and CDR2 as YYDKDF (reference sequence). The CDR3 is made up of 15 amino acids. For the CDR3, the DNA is TGTGCCACCAGCAGAGAAGGGGATTCCTACTATGGCTACACCTTC. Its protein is CATSREGDSYYGYTF.

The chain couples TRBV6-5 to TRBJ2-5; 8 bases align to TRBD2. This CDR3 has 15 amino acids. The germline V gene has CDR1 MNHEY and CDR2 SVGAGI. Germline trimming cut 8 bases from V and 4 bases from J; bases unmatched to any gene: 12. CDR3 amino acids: CASGRGAGGGETQYF. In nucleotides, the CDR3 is TGTGCCAGCGGGCGTGGGGCGGGAGGAGGAGAGACCCAGTACTTC.

CDR3 sequence reads: CASSPRSPREKLFF. CDR3 coding DNA: TGCGCCAGCAGCCCCCGGTCCCCTCGGGAAAAACTGTTTTTT. This chain connects TRBV5-1 to TRBJ1-4; the D is unclear. CDR3 length: 14 residues. Trimming stripped 4 bases from V and 8 bases from J, with 15 bases between. Germline assignment: CDR1 SGHRS and CDR2 YFSETQ.

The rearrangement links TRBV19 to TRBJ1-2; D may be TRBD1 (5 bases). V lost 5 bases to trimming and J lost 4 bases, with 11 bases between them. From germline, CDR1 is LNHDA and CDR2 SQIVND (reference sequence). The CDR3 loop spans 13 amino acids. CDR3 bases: TGTGCCAGTAGTCAGGGCCATGGCTATGGCTACACCTTC. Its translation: CASSQGHGYGYTF.